The source of this T cell receptor (beta chain) is a study of blood T cell repertoires in COVID-19. As handled by the study authors: Reference gene primer amplification yielded estimated nucleated cell counts. Measured with immunoSEQ multiplex PCR; TCRdb has only the in-frame clones, and not every one. V and J calls and clone size follow that table, whereas D and trimming were derived from the DNA. Here the sample spans roughly 68,000 clones, 85% to 90% being singletons. The CDR3 is 17 amino acids. Germline CDR1 and CDR2: SGHAT and FQNNGV. The V segment lost 5 bases and the J segment 5 bases; nucleotides outside the gene matches: 10.

The receptor's source is a woman aged 80 or over with active COVID-19. Sequencing used peripheral blood. The V and J genes are TRBV11-2 and TRBJ2-2; TRBD2 aligns across 11 bases. This chain's CDR3 is CASSPSGRTRSTGELFF. In DNA form, the CDR3 reads TGTGCCAGCAGCCCTAGCGGGAGGACAAGATCAACCGGGGAGCTGTTTTTT.